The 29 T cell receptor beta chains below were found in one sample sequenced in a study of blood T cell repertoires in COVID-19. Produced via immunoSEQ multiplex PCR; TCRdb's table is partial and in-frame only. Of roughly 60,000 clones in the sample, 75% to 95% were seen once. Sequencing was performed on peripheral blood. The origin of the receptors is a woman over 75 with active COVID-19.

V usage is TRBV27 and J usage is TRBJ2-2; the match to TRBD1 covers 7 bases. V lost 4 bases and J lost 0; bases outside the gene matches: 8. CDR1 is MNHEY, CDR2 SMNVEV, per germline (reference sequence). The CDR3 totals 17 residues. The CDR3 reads CASSSYRDRANTGELFF. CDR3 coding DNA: TGTGCCAGCAGTTCTTACCGGGACAGAGCGAACACCGGGGAGCTGTTTTTT.

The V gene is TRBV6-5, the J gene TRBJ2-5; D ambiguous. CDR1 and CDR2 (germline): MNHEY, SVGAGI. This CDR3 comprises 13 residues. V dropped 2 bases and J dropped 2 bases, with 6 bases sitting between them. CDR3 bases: TGTGCCAGCAGTTACGGGCCTCAAGAGACCCAGTACTTC. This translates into CASSYGPQETQYF.

CDR3 DNA sequence: TGTGCCAGCAGACCAGGGGTTTACTCCGGGGAGCTGTTTTTT. It encodes CASRPGVYSGELFF. The chain couples TRBV6-5 to TRBJ2-2; tentative D call: TRBD1 (6 bases). The CDR3 loop spans 14 amino acids. Trimming removed 6 bases from V and 6 bases from J, with 14 bases in between. Per the germline V gene, CDR1 is MNHEY and CDR2 is SVGAGI.

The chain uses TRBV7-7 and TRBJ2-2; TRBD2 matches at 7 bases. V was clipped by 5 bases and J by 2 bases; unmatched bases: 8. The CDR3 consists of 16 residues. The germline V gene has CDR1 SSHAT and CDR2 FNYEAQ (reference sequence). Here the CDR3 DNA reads TGTGCCAGCAGCCCCGGGAGGCAGATAAACACCGGGGAGCTGTTTTTT. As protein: CASSPGRQINTGELFF.

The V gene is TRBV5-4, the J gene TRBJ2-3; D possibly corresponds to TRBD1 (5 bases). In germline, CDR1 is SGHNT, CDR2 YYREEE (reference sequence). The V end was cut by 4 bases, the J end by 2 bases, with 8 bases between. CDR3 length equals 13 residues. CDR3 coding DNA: TGTGCCAGCAGCAAGACAGTCACAGATACGCAGTATTTT. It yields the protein CASSKTVTDTQYF.

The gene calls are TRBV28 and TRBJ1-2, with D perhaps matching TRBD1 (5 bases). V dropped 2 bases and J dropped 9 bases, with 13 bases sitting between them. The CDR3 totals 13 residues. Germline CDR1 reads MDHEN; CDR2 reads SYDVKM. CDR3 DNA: TGTGCCAGCAGTTTAAGGGACTCCCGAAGCTACACCTTC. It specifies CASSLRDSRSYTF.

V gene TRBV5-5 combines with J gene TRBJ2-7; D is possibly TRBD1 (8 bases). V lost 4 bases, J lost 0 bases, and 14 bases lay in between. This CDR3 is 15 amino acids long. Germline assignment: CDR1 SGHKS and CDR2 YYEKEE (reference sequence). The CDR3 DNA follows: TGTGCCAGCAGCGAACAGGGGGGGAGCTCCTACGAGCAGTACGTC. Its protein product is CASSEQGGSSYEQYV.

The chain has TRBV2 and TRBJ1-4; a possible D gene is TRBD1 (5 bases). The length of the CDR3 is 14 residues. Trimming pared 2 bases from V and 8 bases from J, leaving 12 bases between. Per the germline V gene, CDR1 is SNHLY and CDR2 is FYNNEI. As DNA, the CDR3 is TGTGCCAGCAGTGAAATTGTCGGACAAGAAAAACTGTTTTTT. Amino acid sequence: CASSEIVGQEKLFF. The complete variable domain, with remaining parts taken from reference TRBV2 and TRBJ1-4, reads EPEVTQTPSHQVTQMGQEVILRCVPISNHLYFYWYRQILGQKVEFLVSFYNNEISEKSEIFDDQFSVERPDGSNFTLKIRSTKLEDSAMYFCASSEIVGQEKLFFGSGTQLSVL.

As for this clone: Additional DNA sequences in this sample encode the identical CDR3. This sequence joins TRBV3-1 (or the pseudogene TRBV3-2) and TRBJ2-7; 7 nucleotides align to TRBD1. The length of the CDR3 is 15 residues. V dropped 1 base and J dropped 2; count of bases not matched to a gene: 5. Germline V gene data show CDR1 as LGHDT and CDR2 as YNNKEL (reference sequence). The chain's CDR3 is CASSQAGGGPYEQYF. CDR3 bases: TGTGCCAGCAGCCAAGCAGGGGGTGGACCCTACGAGCAGTACTTC.

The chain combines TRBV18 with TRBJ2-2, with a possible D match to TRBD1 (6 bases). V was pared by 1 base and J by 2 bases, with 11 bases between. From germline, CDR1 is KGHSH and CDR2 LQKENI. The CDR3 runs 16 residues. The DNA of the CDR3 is TGTGCCAGCTCACCACAGACAGGATTTAACACCGGGGAGCTGTTTTTT. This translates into CASSPQTGFNTGELFF.

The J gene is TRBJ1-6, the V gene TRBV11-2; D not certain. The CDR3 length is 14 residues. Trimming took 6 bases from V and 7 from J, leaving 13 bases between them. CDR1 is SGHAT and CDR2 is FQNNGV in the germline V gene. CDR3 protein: CASRALQLNSPLHF. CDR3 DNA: TGTGCCAGCAGGGCTTTACAGCTCAATTCACCCCTCCACTTT.

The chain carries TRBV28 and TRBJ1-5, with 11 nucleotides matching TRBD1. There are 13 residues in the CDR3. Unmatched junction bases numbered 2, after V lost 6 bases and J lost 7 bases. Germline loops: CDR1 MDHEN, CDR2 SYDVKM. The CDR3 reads CASRGQGGQPQHF. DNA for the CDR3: TGTGCCAGCAGGGGACAGGGGGGCCAGCCCCAGCATTTT.

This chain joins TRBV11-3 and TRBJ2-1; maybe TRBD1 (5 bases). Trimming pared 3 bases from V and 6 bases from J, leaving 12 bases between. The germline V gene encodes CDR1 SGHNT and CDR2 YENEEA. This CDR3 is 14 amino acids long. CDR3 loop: CASSFRQGSNEQFF. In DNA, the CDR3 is TGTGCCAGCAGCTTTCGTCAGGGTAGCAATGAGCAGTTCTTC. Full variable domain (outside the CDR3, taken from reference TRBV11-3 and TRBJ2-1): EAGVVQSPRYKIIEKKQPVAFWCNPISGHNTLYWYLQNLGQGPELLIRYENEEAVDDSQLPKDRFSAERLKGVDSTLKIQPAELGDSAVYLCASSFRQGSNEQFFGPGTRLTVL.

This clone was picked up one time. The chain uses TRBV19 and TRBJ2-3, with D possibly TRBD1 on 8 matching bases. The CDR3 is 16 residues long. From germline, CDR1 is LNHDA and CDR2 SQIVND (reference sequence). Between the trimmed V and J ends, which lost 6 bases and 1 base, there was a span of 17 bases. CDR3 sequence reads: CASRVQGGFGTDTQYF. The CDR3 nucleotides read TGTGCCAGTAGAGTACAGGGGGGGTTCGGCACAGATACGCAGTATTTT.

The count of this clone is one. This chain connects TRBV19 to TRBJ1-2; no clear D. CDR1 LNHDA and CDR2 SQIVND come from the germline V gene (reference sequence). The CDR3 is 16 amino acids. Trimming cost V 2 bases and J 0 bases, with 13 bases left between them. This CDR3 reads CASSIWAGTTNYGYTF. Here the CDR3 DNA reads TGTGCCAGTAGTATATGGGCAGGAACCACTAACTATGGCTACACCTTC.

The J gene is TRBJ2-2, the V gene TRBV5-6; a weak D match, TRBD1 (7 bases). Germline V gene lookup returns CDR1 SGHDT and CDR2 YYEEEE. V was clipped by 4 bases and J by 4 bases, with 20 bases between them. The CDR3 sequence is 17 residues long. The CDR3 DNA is TGTGCCAGCAGCCAACTGGCGGGACAGTCGATCACCGGGGAGCTGTTTTTT. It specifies CASSQLAGQSITGELFF.

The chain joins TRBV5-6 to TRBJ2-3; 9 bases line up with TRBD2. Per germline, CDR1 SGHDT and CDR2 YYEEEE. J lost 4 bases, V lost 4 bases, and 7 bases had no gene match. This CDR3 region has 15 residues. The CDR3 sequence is CASSVAGGPSDTQYF. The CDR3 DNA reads TGTGCCAGCAGCGTCGCGGGAGGGCCCTCAGATACGCAGTATTTT.

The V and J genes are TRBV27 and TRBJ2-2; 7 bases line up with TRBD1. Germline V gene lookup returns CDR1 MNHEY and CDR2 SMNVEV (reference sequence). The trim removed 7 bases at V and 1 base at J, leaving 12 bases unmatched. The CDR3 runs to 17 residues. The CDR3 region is CASTKTGYVRNTGELFF. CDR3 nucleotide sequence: TGTGCCAGCACCAAGACAGGGTACGTTAGGAACACCGGGGAGCTGTTTTTT.

The CDR3 spells CASSRYSLLTGYQETQYF. DNA for the CDR3: TGCGCCAGCAGCCGATACTCGTTACTCACAGGGTACCAAGAGACCCAGTACTTC. This rearrangement joins TRBV5-1 to TRBJ2-5; tentative D call: TRBD1 (6 bases). The CDR3 contains 18 residues. The V gene lost 4 bases and the J gene lost 0 bases, with 22 bases spanning the gap. Germline V gene data show CDR1 as SGHRS and CDR2 as YFSETQ. Drawing the rest from reference TRBV5-1 and TRBJ2-5, the complete variable domain is KAGVTQTPRYLIKTRGQQVTLSCSPISGHRSVSWYQQTPGQGLQFLFEYFSETQRNKGNFPGRFSGRQFSNSRSEMNVSTLELGDSALYLCASSRYSLLTGYQETQYFGPGTRLLVL.

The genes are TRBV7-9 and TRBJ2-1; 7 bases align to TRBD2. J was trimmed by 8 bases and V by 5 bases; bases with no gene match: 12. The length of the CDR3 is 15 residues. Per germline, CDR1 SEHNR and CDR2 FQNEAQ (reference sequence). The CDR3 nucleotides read TGTGCCAGCAGCCTAAGTCTGACGGGAGGCCATGAGCAGTTCTTC. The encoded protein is CASSLSLTGGHEQFF.

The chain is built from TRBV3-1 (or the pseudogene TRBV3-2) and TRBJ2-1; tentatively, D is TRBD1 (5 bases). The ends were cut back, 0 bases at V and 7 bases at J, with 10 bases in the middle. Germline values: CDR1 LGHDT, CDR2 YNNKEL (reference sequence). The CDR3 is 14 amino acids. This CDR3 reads CASSQEPQGNEQFF. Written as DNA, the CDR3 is TGTGCCAGCAGCCAAGAGCCCCAGGGTAATGAGCAGTTCTTC.

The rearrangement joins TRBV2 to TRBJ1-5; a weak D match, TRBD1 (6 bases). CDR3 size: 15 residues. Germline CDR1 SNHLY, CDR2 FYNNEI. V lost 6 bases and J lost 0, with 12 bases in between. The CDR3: CASRPDRNSNQPQHF. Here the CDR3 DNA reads TGTGCCAGCAGGCCGGACAGAAATAGCAATCAGCCCCAGCATTTT.

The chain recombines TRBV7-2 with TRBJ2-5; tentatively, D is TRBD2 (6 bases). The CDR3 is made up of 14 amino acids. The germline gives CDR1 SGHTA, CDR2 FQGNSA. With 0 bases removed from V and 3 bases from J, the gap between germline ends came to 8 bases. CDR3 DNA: TGTGCCAGCAGCTTAGCTACGGGAGAAGAGACCCAGTACTTC. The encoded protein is CASSLATGEETQYF. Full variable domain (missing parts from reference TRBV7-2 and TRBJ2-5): GAGVSQSPSNKVTEKGKDVELRCDPISGHTALYWYRQSLGQGLEFLIYFQGNSAPDKSGLPSDRFSAERTGGSVSTLTIQRTQQEDSAVYLCASSLATGEETQYFGPGTRLLVL.

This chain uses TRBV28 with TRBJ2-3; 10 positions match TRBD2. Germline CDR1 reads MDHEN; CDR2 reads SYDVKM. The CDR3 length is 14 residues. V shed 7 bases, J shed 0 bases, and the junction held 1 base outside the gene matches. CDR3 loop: CASKTSGSTDTQYF. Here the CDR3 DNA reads TGTGCCAGCAAGACTAGCGGGAGCACAGATACGCAGTATTTT.

The CDR3 loop reads CASSFDRENYNEQFF. Written as DNA, the CDR3 is TGTGCCAGCAGCTTCGACAGGGAAAACTACAATGAGCAGTTCTTC. The rearrangement joins TRBV5-6 to TRBJ2-1; TRBD1 agrees at 7 bases. The CDR3 totals 15 residues. The V and J ends lost 2 bases and 3 bases, in that order; junction bases with no gene match: 5. Germline V gene lookup returns CDR1 SGHDT and CDR2 YYEEEE.

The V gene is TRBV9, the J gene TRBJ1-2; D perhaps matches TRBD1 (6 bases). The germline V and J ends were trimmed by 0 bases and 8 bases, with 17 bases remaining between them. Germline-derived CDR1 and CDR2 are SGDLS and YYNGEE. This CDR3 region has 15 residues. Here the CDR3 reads CASSVGGGAGRGYTF. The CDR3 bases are TGTGCCAGCAGCGTAGGGGGGGGCGCAGGAAGGGGCTACACCTTC.

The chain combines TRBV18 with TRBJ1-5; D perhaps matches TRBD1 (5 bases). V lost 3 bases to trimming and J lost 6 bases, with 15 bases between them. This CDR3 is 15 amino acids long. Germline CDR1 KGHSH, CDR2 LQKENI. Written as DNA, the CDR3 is TGTGCCAGCTCACCCCGGAATAGGGGAGGTCAGCCCCAGCATTTT. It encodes CASSPRNRGGQPQHF.

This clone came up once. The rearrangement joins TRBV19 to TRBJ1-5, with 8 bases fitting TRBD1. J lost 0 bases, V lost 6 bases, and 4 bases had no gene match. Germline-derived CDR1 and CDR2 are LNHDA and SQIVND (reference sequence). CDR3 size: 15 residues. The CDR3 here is CASSGTGYSNQPQHF. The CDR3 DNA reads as TGTGCCAGTAGCGGGACAGGCTATAGCAATCAGCCCCAGCATTTT.

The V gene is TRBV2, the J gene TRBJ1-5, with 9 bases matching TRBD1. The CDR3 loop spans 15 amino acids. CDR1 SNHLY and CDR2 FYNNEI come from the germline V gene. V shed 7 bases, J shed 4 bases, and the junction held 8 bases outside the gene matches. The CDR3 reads CASTILGTGNQPQHF. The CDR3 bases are TGTGCCAGCACTATTTTAGGGACAGGGAATCAGCCCCAGCATTTT.